This T cell receptor beta chain was identified during a study of cytotoxic CD8 clonotypes in ibrutinib-treated CLL. Trimming stripped 3 bases from V and 4 bases from J, with 13 bases between. From germline, CDR1 is SNHLY and CDR2 FYNNEI. The CDR3 runs to 14 residues. The assay was immunoSEQ multiplex PCR, and TCRdb's table has in-frame clones only and misses some. The sample shows fewer than 400,000 clones, approximately 67% of them seen only once. Material: PBMCs, obtained after 36 months of ibrutinib treatment. The genes are TRBV2 and TRBJ2-7; unclear D gene. The receptor's source is a human donor with chronic lymphocytic leukemia. CDR3 sequence: CASSDTYPDYEQYF. DNA of the CDR3: TGTGCCAGCAGTGACACTTATCCAGATTACGAGCAGTACTTC.